Listed below are T cell receptor beta chains from one sample, sequenced in a study of blood T cell repertoires in COVID-19. The assay was immunoSEQ multiplex PCR, and TCRdb's table has in-frame clones only and misses some. The sample shows hundreds of thousands of clones, roughly 86% of them seen only once. Sequenced input: PBMCs or T cells enriched from blood (not recorded which). Receptor source: a woman in her thirties or forties with acute COVID-19. The CDR3 runs from the conserved cysteine through the conserved F or W. A D gene is named only where the DNA matches it firmly. Size tells how often a clone was seen (once, few, many) or the class of an expanded clone, and some rows leave it out.

DNA,CDR3,D,J,size,V
TGTGCCTGGAGTGTACGAGGGACAGGGGGGTTCTACGAGCAGTACTTC,CAWSVRGTGGFYEQYF,TRBD1,TRBJ2-7,.,TRBV30
TGTGCCAGTAGTGGCAGGGGAACTGAAGCTTTCTTT,CASSGRGTEAFF,.,TRBJ1-1,.,TRBV19
TGCAGCGCCAAGGACAGGGTCCAAGAGACCCAGTACTTC,CSAKDRVQETQYF,TRBD1,TRBJ2-5,few,TRBV29-1
TGTGCCAGCAGCGAAGGACAGGAACTATATGGCTACACCTTC,CASSEGQELYGYTF,.,TRBJ1-2,once,TRBV21-1
TGTGCCTGGAGTGTACCCCTACCTCAAGAGACCCAGTACTTC,CAWSVPLPQETQYF,.,TRBJ2-5,.,TRBV30
TGCAGTGCTCCGGGACAGGGGGCAACTTTCTTT,CSAPGQGATFF,TRBD1,TRBJ1-1,once,TRBV20-1
TGCGCCAGCAGCCTCGATTTGGGACAGGGATATTCACCCCTCCACTTT,CASSLDLGQGYSPLHF,TRBD1,TRBJ1-6,.,TRBV4-1
TGCGCCAGCAGCTTACTAGCGGGGGCCTCCTACAATGAGCAGTTCTTC,CASSLLAGASYNEQFF,TRBD2,TRBJ2-1,.,TRBV5-1
TGTGCCAGCAGCTGGACCGGACAGGGGGCGCGGGGTGAAAAACTGTTTTTT,CASSWTGQGARGEKLFF,TRBD1,TRBJ1-4,medium-sized,TRBV5-4
TGTGCCAGCAGCCAAGGAAGACAGGACTATGGCTACACCTTC,CASSQGRQDYGYTF,.,TRBJ1-2,few,TRBV14
TGTGCCAGCAGTGCTAGACCAGAGACCCAGTACTTC,CASSARPETQYF,.,TRBJ2-5,.,TRBV2
TGTGCCAGCTCACTAGAGACAGACACTGAAGCTTTCTTT,CASSLETDTEAFF,.,TRBJ1-1,.,TRBV18
TGCAGCGTTGAAGATCTGGGGCCAGGGTACACAGATACGCAGTATTTT,CSVEDLGPGYTDTQYF,.,TRBJ2-3,.,TRBV29-1
TGTGCCAGCAGTGAAAGGACAGGGATGAACACTGAAGCTTTCTTT,CASSERTGMNTEAFF,TRBD1,TRBJ1-1,.,TRBV6-1
TGTGCCAGCAGCCAAGTCCCGGGGGGCCGGGAGACCCAGTACTTC,CASSQVPGGRETQYF,.,TRBJ2-5,.,TRBV3-1/TRBV3-2
TGTGCCAGCAGCCAAGAAGACAGGTCCACTGAAGCTTTCTTT,CASSQEDRSTEAFF,.,TRBJ1-1,.,TRBV3-1/TRBV3-2
TGTGCCAGCAGTCGAAGGGGATCTTCCAATGAGCAGTTCTTC,CASSRRGSSNEQFF,.,TRBJ2-1,.,TRBV9
TGTGCCAGCAGGTCCCTGGAGGGTTCACCCCTCCACTTT,CASRSLEGSPLHF,.,TRBJ1-6,.,TRBV6-5
TGTGCCAGCAGCCACATTACAGGGAACACTGAAGCTTTCTTT,CASSHITGNTEAFF,.,TRBJ1-1,.,TRBV7-9
TGTGCCAGCAGTGGGGGGGCGGCAGGAAACACCATATATTTT,CASSGGAAGNTIYF,.,TRBJ1-3,.,TRBV7-8
TGTGCCAGCAGTGGGAGCGGGGGGCGGAATGAGCAGTTCTTC,CASSGSGGRNEQFF,TRBD2,TRBJ2-1,.,TRBV2
TGTGCCAGCACCCCGGGAGGGGCCGAGCAGTACTTC,CASTPGGAEQYF,TRBD2,TRBJ2-7,.,TRBV5-6
TGTGCCAGCAGCCACCGGACAGGGAGGGCCGGGGAGCTGTTTTTT,CASSHRTGRAGELFF,.,TRBJ2-2,once,TRBV5-8
TGTGCCACCAGCAGGATCGGGCTAGCGGGGCCCTTCCAAGAGACCCAGTACTTC,CATSRIGLAGPFQETQYF,TRBD2,TRBJ2-5,few,TRBV15
TGCGCCAGGAAAGAACAGGCCCCGCGAATCATGCCCCAGCATTTT,CARKEQAPRIMPQHF,.,TRBJ1-5,.,TRBV5-1
TGTGCCAGCAGCCCAGGGGATGCGGAAAAACTGTTTTTT,CASSPGDAEKLFF,.,TRBJ1-4,.,TRBV28
TGTGCCAGCTCACCACCACAGGGAGGGGCAGAGACCCAGTACTTC,CASSPPQGGAETQYF,.,TRBJ2-5,.,TRBV18
TGTGCCAGTAGTAGATCCGGGGATAGCAATCAGCCCCAGCATTTT,CASSRSGDSNQPQHF,.,TRBJ1-5,.,TRBV19
TGCGCCAGCAGCTTGGGGCAGGTGAACACTGAAGCTTTCTTT,CASSLGQVNTEAFF,.,TRBJ1-1,once,TRBV5-1
TGCGCCAGCAGCTTGAGAGGGAATGGTGTCACTGAAGCTTTCTTT,CASSLRGNGVTEAFF,.,TRBJ1-1,.,TRBV5-1
TGTGCCAGCAGTTACTCGACAGGTTACTCCTACGAGCAGTACTTC,CASSYSTGYSYEQYF,.,TRBJ2-7,.,TRBV6-5
TGTGCCAGCAGCCCGCGGGTAGACGGGTCCTACGAGCAGTACTTC,CASSPRVDGSYEQYF,.,TRBJ2-7,.,TRBV27
TGTGCCAGCTCACCAATAGCTAGCGGGGGCTACGAGCAGTACTTC,CASSPIASGGYEQYF,TRBD2,TRBJ2-7,once,TRBV18
TGCGCCAGCAGCGGGGCCGGGAACACTGAAGCTTTCTTT,CASSGAGNTEAFF,.,TRBJ1-1,.,TRBV5-1
TGTGCCGTAAAAGGGAGAGTGAACACTGAAGCTTTCTTT,CAVKGRVNTEAFF,.,TRBJ1-1,.,TRBV6-5
TGCAGCGTTCCGCGGACAGGGAACACTGAAGCTTTCTTT,CSVPRTGNTEAFF,TRBD1,TRBJ1-1,.,TRBV29-1
TGTGCCAGCAGCACTACTAGTACGCAAGAGACCCAGTACTTC,CASSTTSTQETQYF,.,TRBJ2-5,.,TRBV11-2
TGTGCCAGCAGCTTAGGAAGGGGGCCAAATTCACCCCTCCACTTT,CASSLGRGPNSPLHF,TRBD1,TRBJ1-6,once,TRBV7-2
TGCGCCAGCAGCTTGGGGCTAGCGGGGATCAATGAGCAGTTCTTC,CASSLGLAGINEQFF,TRBD2,TRBJ2-1,.,TRBV5-1
TGTGCCAGCAGCTTGCTGGGGACAGGGAGCGGGTCACCCCTCCACTTT,CASSLLGTGSGSPLHF,TRBD1,TRBJ1-6,.,TRBV5-6
TGTGCCAGCAGCTTAGAGATGGTTAGTGGAGAGACCCAGTACTTC,CASSLEMVSGETQYF,.,TRBJ2-5,.,TRBV13